This TCR beta chain was observed in a study of follicular helper T cells after annual influenza vaccination. Looking at the study overall: Across the 2013-2014, 2014-2015 and 2015-2016 vaccination seasons, some subjects were resampled.

A note on this clone: No antigen is known for it.

TCRdb's table, derived via immunoSEQ multiplex PCR, lists solely in-frame clones and lacks some. The sample carries about 5,800 clones, approximately 85% recorded once. Findings and limits, study-wide: Rare clonotypes were missed; only about 10-23% of cells gave TCRB.

Time point specified: 2015-2016 season, pre-vaccination. Community-dwelling subjects without influenza vaccination in the prior 6 months were enrolled. Cells are cTfh (non-naive CD4+CXCR5+PD-1+), split by ICOS and CD38 into double-positive or double-negative. Germline CDR1 reads MGHRA; CDR2 reads YSYEKL. The ends were cut back, 0 bases at V and 5 bases at J, with 10 bases in the middle. There are 14 residues in the CDR3. The clonotype comes from an adult who received the influenza vaccine. The material was CXCR5+ CD38- circulating T follicular helper cells from blood, obtained on the day of influenza vaccination. The subset was: circulating Tfh, non-naive CD4+CXCR5+PD-1+ (ICOS+CD38+ or ICOS-CD38-). The V and J genes are TRBV4-1 and TRBJ1-1; no firm D call. Written as DNA, the CDR3 is TGCGCCAGCAGCCAAGATCATGGGATAACTGAAGCTTTCTTT. It encodes CASSQDHGITEAFF.